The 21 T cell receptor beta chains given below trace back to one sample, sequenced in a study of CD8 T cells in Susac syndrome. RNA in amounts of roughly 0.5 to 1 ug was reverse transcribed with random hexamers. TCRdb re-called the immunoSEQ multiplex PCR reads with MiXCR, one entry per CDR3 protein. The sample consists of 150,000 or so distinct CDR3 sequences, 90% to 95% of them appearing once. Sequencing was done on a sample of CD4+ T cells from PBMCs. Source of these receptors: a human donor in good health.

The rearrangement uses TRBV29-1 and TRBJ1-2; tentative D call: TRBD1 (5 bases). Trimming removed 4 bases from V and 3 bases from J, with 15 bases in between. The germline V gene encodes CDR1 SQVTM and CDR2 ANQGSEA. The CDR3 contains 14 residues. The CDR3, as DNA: TGCAGCGTTGGGGGGACGGGGCCTTACTATGGCTACACCTTC. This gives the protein CSVGGTGPYYGYTF. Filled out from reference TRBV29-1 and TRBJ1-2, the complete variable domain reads SAVISQKPSRDICQRGTSLTIQCQVDSQVTMMFWYRQQPGQSLTLIATANQGSEATYESGFVIDKFPISRPNLTFSTLTVSNMSPEDSSIYLCSVGGTGPYYGYTFGSGTRLTVV.

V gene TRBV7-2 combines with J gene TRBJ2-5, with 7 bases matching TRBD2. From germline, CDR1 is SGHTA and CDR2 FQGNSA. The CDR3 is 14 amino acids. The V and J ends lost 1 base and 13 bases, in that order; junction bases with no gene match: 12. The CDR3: CASSLGGTTNLMYF. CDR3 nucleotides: TGTGCCAGCAGCTTAGGTGGGACTACGAACTTAATGTACTTC.

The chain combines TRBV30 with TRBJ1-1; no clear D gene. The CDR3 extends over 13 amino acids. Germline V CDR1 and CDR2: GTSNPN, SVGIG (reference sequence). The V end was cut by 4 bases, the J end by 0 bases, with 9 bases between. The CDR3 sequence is CAWTFRLNTEAFF. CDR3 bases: TGTGCCTGGACGTTCCGGTTGAACACTGAAGCTTTCTTT.

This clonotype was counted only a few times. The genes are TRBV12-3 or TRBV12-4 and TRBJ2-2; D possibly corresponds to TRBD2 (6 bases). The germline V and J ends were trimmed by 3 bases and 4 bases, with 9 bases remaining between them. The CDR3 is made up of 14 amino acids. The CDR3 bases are TGTGCCAGCAGTTTTCAGGGAGGCACCGGGGAGCTGTTTTTT. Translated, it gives CASSFQGGTGELFF.

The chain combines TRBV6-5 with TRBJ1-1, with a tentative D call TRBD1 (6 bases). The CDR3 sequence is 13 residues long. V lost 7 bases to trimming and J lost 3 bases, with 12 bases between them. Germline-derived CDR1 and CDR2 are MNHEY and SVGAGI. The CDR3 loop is CASTSPGDTEAFF. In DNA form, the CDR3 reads TGTGCCAGCACCTCCCCAGGGGACACTGAAGCTTTCTTT.

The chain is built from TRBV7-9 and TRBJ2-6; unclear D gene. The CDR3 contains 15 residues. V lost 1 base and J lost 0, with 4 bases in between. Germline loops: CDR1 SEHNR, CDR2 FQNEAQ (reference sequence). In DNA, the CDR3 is TGTGCCAGCAGCTTAGTGGTCTCTGGGGCCAACGTCCTGACTTTC. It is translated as CASSLVVSGANVLTF.

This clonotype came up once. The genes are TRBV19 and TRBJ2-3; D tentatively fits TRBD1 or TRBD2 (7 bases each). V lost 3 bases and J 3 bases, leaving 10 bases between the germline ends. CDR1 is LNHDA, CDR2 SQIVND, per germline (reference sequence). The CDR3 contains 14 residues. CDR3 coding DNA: TGTGCCAGTAGTATCAGGGGGGGGACAGATACGCAGTATTTT. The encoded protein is CASSIRGGTDTQYF.

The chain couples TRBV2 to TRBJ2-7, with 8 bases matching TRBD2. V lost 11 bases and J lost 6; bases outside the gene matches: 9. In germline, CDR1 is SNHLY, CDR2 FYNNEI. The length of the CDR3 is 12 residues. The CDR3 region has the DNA TGTGCCGGGAGCGGGGGTGAAAGCGAGCAGTACTTC. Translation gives CAGSGGESEQYF.

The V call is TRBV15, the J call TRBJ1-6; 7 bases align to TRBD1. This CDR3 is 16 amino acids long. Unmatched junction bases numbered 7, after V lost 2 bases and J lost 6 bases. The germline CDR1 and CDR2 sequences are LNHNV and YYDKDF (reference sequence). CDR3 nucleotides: TGTGCCACCAGCAGATCCCCGGGGACAGCTAATTCACCCCTCCACTTT. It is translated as CATSRSPGTANSPLHF.

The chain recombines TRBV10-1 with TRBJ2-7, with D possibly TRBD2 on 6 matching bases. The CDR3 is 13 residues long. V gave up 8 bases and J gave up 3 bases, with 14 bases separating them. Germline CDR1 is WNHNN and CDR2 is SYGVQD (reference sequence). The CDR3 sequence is CASQAGWRYEQYF. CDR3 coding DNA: TGCGCCAGCCAGGCGGGGTGGCGCTACGAGCAGTACTTC.

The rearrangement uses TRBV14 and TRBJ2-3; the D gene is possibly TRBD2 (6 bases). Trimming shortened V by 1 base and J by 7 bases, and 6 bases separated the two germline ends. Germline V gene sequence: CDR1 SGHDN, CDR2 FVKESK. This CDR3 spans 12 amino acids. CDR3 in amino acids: CASSQGDYTQYF. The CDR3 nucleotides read TGTGCCAGCAGCCAAGGGGACTATACGCAGTATTTT.

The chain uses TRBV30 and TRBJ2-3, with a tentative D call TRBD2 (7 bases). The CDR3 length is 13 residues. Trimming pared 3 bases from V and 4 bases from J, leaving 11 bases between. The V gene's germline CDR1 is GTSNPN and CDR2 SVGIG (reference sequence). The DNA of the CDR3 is TGTGCCTGGAGCCCGGGGGGCTCAGATACGCAGTATTTT. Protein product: CAWSPGGSDTQYF.

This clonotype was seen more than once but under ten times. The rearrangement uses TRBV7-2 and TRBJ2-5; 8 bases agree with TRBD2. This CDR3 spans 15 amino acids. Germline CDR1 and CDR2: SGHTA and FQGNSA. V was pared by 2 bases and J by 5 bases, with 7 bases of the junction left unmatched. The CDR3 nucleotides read TGTGCCAGCAGCTTACAAGCGGGGGAGGGGGAGACCCAGTACTTC. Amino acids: CASSLQAGEGETQYF.

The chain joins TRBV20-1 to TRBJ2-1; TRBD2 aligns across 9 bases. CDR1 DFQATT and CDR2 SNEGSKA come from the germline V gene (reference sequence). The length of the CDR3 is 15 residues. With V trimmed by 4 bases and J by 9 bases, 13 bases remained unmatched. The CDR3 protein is CSATPPRGGLGEQFF. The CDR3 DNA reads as TGCAGTGCTACCCCGCCGCGGGGGGGCCTTGGTGAGCAGTTCTTC.

CDR3 in amino acids: CSVERGRGGETQYF. The CDR3 DNA follows: TGCAGCGTTGAAAGGGGGCGAGGTGGAGAGACCCAGTACTTC. V is TRBV29-1 and J is TRBJ2-5; TRBD1 matches 7 bases. V was pared by 2 bases and J by 4 bases, with 7 bases of the junction left unmatched. Germline assignment: CDR1 SQVTM and CDR2 ANQGSEA. This CDR3 region has 14 residues.

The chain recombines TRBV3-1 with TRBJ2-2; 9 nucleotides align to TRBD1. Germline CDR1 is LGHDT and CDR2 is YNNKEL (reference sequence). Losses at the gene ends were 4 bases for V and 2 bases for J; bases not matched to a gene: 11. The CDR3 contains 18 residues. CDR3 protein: CASSRSPGTGTNTGELFF. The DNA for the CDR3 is TGTGCCAGCAGCCGGAGTCCCGGGACAGGGACTAACACCGGGGAGCTGTTTTTT. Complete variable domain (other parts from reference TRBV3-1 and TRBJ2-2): DTAVSQTPKYLVTQMGNDKSIKCEQNLGHDTMYWYKQDSKKFLKIMFSYNNKELIINETVPNRFSPKSPDKAHLNLHINSLELGDSAVYFCASSRSPGTGTNTGELFFGEGSRLTVL.

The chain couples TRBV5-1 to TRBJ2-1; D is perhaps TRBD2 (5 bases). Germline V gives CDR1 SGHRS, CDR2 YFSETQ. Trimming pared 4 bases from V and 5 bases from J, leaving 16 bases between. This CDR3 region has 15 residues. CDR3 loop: CASSPYGGFNNEQFF. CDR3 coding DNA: TGCGCCAGCAGCCCGTACGGCGGGTTTAACAATGAGCAGTTCTTC.

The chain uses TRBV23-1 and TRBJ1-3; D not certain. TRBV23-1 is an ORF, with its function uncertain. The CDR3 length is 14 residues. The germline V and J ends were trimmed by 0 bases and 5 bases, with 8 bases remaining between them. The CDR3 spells CASSQSARRNTIYF. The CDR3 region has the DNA TGCGCCAGCAGTCAATCTGCCCGGCGAAACACCATATATTTT.

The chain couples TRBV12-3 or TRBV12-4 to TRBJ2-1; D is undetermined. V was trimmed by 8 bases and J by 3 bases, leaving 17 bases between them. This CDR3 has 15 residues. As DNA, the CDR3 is TGTGCCAGCCTTAAGGATATCCCCAGCTACAATGAGCAGTTCTTC. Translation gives CASLKDIPSYNEQFF.

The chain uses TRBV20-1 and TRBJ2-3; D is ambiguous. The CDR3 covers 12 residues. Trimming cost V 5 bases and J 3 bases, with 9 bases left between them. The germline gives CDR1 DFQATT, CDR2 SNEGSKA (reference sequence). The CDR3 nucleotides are TGCAGTGCTCCCTGGCAAACAGATACGCAGTATTTT. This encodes CSAPWQTDTQYF.

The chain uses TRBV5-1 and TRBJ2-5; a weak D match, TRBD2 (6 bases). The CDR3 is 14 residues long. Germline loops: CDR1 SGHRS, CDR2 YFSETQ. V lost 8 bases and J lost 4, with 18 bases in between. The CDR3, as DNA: TGCGCCAGTCATACACCGGACGGGGGAGAGACCCAGTACTTC. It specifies CASHTPDGGETQYF.